This T cell receptor beta chain is from a study of T cells after yellow fever vaccination (dated by TCRdb to the late 2010s). Looking at the study overall: The SMART-Seq v4 Ultra Low Input RNA kit was used to prepare libraries from fractions with low cell numbers. Bulk TCR alpha and beta repertoires were sequenced longitudinally to track T-cell clones before and after primary and booster YFV17D yellow fever vaccination. Blood samples were taken at several timepoints before and after primary and secondary immunization, and bulk PBMC replicates and cell subsets were isolated. The cohort comprised two healthy male donors, one aged 18 to 30 and one aged 30 to 40 years. Findings and caveats that apply to the study as a whole: Compared with the primary T-cell response, the secondary T-cell response was weaker but faster, peaking on day 5 rather than day 15. Because abundant contaminating clonotypes from the bulk population could be contained in FACS-sorted repertoires, computational filtering was required. Because the study included only a couple of donors, the extent to which the findings can be generalized is limited. Most clones expanded after primary vaccination (approximately 96% of CD4 and around nine tenths of CD8) were re-detected after the booster, suggesting that broad memory maintenance occurred. A small fraction of clonotypes appeared in both the CD4 and CD8 compartments, likely as a result of convergent recombination.

This clonotype was seen repeatedly, ten times or more. There is no known antigen for this receptor. No base quality information exists; no much larger clone differs at one position. Sequencing was performed on an Illumina NovaSeq 6000. Synthesis of TCR cDNA relied on 5'RACE template switching, a step that introduced a universal primer site along with unique molecular identifiers. cDNA synthesis was primed from both the TCR alpha and TCR beta constant segments. Two PCR steps were used to amplify libraries, with sample barcodes and sequencing adapters being added in the second step. Sequencing of the libraries was done on either Illumina HiSeq 2500 (2x100 bp) or NovaSeq (2x150 bp). Concerning the study's data processing: MIGEC was used to demultiplex reads and collapse the reads into UMI consensus sequences, and MiXCR was used for V(D)J alignment. Using edgeR on replicate PBMC samples, clonotypes were called vaccine-responding if FDR was below 0.01 and the log2 fold change was above 5 up to day 15. Bulk clonotypes were assigned CD4 or CD8 identity according to which sequenced CD4 or CD8 repertoire held them at higher abundance. Using fastp at Q25 and MiXCR, TCRdb reprocessed the public reads and kept productive beta chains. Identical CDR3 proteins give one entry, which carries the most common genes and DNA. The authors' filters were not applied to this entry. Within this sample are 95,000 to 100,000 distinct CDR3 sequences, with less than 6% of them counted one time only. Under 50% of the sample lies in the top ten.

This specimen's treatment or condition label, interpreted: live attenuated yellow fever vaccine strain. PBMCs were isolated from peripheral blood using a standard Ficoll-Paque protocol. Dynabeads CD4 and CD8 positive selection kits were used to isolate the CD4 and CD8 T-cell fractions. TriZol was used to extract RNA from bulk PBMCs, CD4 and CD8 fractions, and dextramer-positive and dextramer-negative fractions. The CDR1 and CDR2 encoded by the germline V gene are MNHEY and SVGAGI. The V and J ends are trimmed by 2 bases and 3 bases, leaving 5 bases between them. Measured from the cysteine to the phenylalanine, the CDR3 is 13 residues long. Solely the CDR3 DNA is kept, with 39 bases framed from the first base.

The sequences come from CD8+ T cells sorted from PBMCs, collected 10 days after the yellow fever booster vaccination. This receptor was taken from a man between 18 and 35 years old who received the YFV17D yellow fever vaccine. The rearranged segments are TRBV6-5 and TRBJ1-5, with no D gene named confidently. This receptor carries the CDR3 CASSYGINQPQHF. The nucleotides are TGTGCCAGCAGTTACGGGATCAATCAGCCCCAGCATTTT.